The clone carrying this T cell receptor (beta chain) was seen repeatedly, ten times or more. The antigen is not known. Prepared libraries of TCR beta cDNA carried unique molecular identifiers. TCRdb re-called the PCR reads through MiXCR, storing one row per CDR3 protein. Of about 190,000 distinct CDR3 sequences in the sample, approximately 30% were seen once. The germline gives CDR1 SGHRS, CDR2 YFSETQ. The trim removed 1 base at V and 1 base at J, leaving 5 bases unmatched. The CDR3 loop spans 17 amino acids. The data originate from a study of post-analysis software for immune sequencing data. Study context: Relapsing-remitting, secondary progressive and progressive-relapsing forms of multiple sclerosis all featured among disease courses.

General study points: Patients showed TRBV5-6, TRBV5-1 and TRBV20-1 among five TRBV segments more frequent than in controls. Under F measure analysis, samples from one preparation batch co-clustered strongly. Significantly lower normalized Chao1 diversity was found in patients with multiple sclerosis relative to controls.

Source material: blood. The chain uses TRBV5-1 and TRBJ1-6; 7 bases are shared with TRBD1. This sequence originates from a girl aged 2 to 17 with multiple sclerosis. CDR3 DNA sequence: TGCGCCAGCAGCTTGCCCGCGGGACAGTCCTATAATTCACCCCTCCACTTT. It is translated as CASSLPAGQSYNSPLHF.